A selection of T cell receptor beta chains follows, all from one sample in a study of tumor-infiltrating lymphocytes in primary liver carcinoma. TCRdb reanalysed the multiplex PCR reads using MiXCR and keeps one entry per CDR3 protein. The sample records approximately 330,000 distinct CDR3 sequences, approximately 65% being singletons. Material: peripheral blood. These receptors were taken from a man in his forties or fifties with primary liver carcinoma and hepatitis B virus infection. Each CDR3 is given with its conserved first and last residue. Fields, in order: clone size, D gene, J gene, V gene, CDR3 DNA, CDR3 protein. A D gene is named only where the DNA matches it firmly. Expanded clones get a size class; other rows say once, few or many, or leave the size out.

.,.,TRBJ1-5,TRBV19,TGTGCCAGTAGTATGACCCCGGGGGGGTATCATCCCCAGCGTTTT,CASSMTPGGYHPQRF
once,TRBD1,TRBJ1-5,TRBV6-2/TRBV6-3,TGTGCCAGCAGCCCGGGGGACAGCCAGCCCCAGCATTTT,CASSPGDSQPQHF
.,.,TRBJ2-5,TRBV6-5,TGTGCCTGCAGCTCCTCGGGGGGCAGAGAGACCCAGTACTTC,CACSSSGGRETQYF
.,.,TRBJ1-6,TRBV6-5,TGTGCTAGCAGTTACATGACAGAGGATAATTCACCCCTCCACTTT,CASSYMTEDNSPLHF
many,TRBD1,TRBJ1-1,TRBV6-5,TGTGCCAGCAGTTCAATGACAGGGGGTAGTACTGAAGCTTTCTTT,CASSSMTGGSTEAFF
.,.,TRBJ2-7,TRBV11-2,TGTGTCAGCAGCTTAACCGACGGAGCCCACGAGCAGTACTTC,CVSSLTDGAHEQYF
.,TRBD1,TRBJ2-3,TRBV20-1,TGCAGTGCAGAAGACAGGGGTACTAGCACAGATACGCAGTATTTT,CSAEDRGTSTDTQYF
.,.,TRBJ2-2,TRBV5-1,TGCGCCAGCAGCGTGGGACAGAGCGGGGGCGGGGAGCTGTTTTTT,CASSVGQSGGGELFF
medium-sized,.,TRBJ2-1,TRBV11-2,TGTGCCAGCAGCTTACCTTTCGATGAGCAGTTCTTC,CASSLPFDEQFF
.,.,TRBJ1-2,TRBV11-2,TGTGCCAGCAGCTTAGCGGGGACAAGGCAGACGTTTGGCCACACCTTC,CASSLAGTRQTFGHTF
.,.,TRBJ2-7,TRBV11-3,TGTGCCAGCAGCCATACTGGGGTGTCCCTCTCTTACGAGCAGTACTTC,CASSHTGVSLSYEQYF
many,TRBD1,TRBJ2-3,TRBV14,TGTGCCAGCAGCTTTCGACAGGGCCACACAGATACGCAGTATTTT,CASSFRQGHTDTQYF
.,.,TRBJ1-6,TRBV11-2,TGTGCCAGCAGCTCAGGCCTAGGGGAGAATTCACCACTCCACTTT,CASSSGLGENSPLHF
many,.,TRBJ1-1,TRBV4-3,TGCGCCAGCAGCCCAGGTGGGGGTCGAGCTTTCTTT,CASSPGGGRAFF
many,.,TRBJ2-1,TRBV12-3/TRBV12-4,TGTGCCAGCACTCTCGCGGCGGGGGCGAACAATGAGCAGTTCTTC,CASTLAAGANNEQFF
.,.,TRBJ2-6,TRBV11-3,TGTGCCAACAGCCACGAAACAGGGAGCTCTGTGGCCAACGTCCTGACTTTC,CANSHETGSSVANVLTF
many,TRBD1,TRBJ2-7,TRBV6-6,TGTGCCAGCAGTTACTTCGGGACAGGGGAATACGAGCAGTACTTC,CASSYFGTGEYEQYF
.,.,TRBJ2-7,TRBV12-3/TRBV12-4,TGTGCCAGCAGTTTAAGCACGGACCACTACGAGCAGTACTTC,CASSLSTDHYEQYF
many,TRBD1,TRBJ2-4,TRBV6-1,TGTGCCAGCACCTCTGAGGGGGCAAACATTCAGTACTTC,CASTSEGANIQYF